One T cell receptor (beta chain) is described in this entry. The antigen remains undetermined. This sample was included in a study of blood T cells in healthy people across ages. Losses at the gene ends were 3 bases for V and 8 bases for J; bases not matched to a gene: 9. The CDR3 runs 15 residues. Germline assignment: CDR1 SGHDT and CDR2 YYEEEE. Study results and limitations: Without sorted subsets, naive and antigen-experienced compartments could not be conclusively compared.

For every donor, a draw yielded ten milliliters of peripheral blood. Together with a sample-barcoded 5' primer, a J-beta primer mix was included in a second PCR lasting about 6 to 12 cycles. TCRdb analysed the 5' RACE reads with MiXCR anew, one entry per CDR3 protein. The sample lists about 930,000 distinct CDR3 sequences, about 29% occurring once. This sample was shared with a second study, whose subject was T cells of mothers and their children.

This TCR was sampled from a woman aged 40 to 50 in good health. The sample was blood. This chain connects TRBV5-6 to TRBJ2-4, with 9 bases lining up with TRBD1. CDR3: CASSSPGTGLDIQYF. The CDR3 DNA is TGTGCCAGCAGCTCTCCCGGGACAGGGCTCGACATTCAGTACTTC.